The 27 T cell receptor beta chains below were found in one sample sequenced in a study of radiation and T cells in renal cell carcinoma. The data were produced by immunoSEQ multiplex PCR, yet TCRdb's version contains in-frame clones alone and is incomplete. The sample consists of about 64,000 clones, about 74% of them appearing once. Noted time point: blood 4 weeks post-SBRT, at nephrectomy. The treatment: 15 Gy SBRT to primary tumor, nephrectomy 4 weeks later. The specimen was blood, collected from a patient whose treatment included radiotherapy and nephrectomy. The receptors shown here come from a man aged 55 to 70 with renal cell carcinoma.

The rearrangement links TRBV7-2 to TRBJ1-3, with D perhaps matching TRBD1 (6 bases). The germline V and J ends were trimmed by 5 bases and 0 bases, with 14 bases remaining between them. This CDR3 region has 16 residues. Germline lookup yields CDR1 SGHTA and CDR2 FQGNSA. CDR3 region: CASSARLGGSGNTIYF. CDR3 in DNA: TGTGCCAGCAGCGCAAGGCTAGGGGGCTCTGGAAACACCATATATTTT.

This chain joins TRBV6-6 and TRBJ2-3; no firm D call. The CDR3 has 14 amino acids. V was cut by 2 bases and J by 2 bases, with 8 bases left in between. The germline CDR1 and CDR2 sequences are MNHNY and SVGAGI (reference sequence). CDR3 sequence (DNA): TGTGCCAGCAGTTACAACCCGAACACAGATACGCAGTATTTT. Amino acid sequence: CASSYNPNTDTQYF.

V and J are TRBV5-4 and TRBJ2-1, with D uncertain. V was clipped by 4 bases and J by 2 bases, with 10 bases between them. The CDR3 is 14 amino acids. Per germline, CDR1 SGHNT and CDR2 YYREEE (reference sequence). The CDR3 region has the DNA TGTGCCAGCAGCGCACTCGGGCCCTACAATGAGCAGTTCTTC. Its translation: CASSALGPYNEQFF. Based on the CDR3 plus reference TRBV5-4 and TRBJ2-1, the full variable domain is ETGVTQSPTHLIKTRGQQVTLRCSSQSGHNTVSWYQQALGQGPQFIFQYYREEENGRGNFPPRFSGLQFPNYSSELNVNALELDDSALYLCASSALGPYNEQFFGPGTRLTVL.

The J gene is TRBJ1-1, the V gene TRBV10-1; no clear D. Germline values: CDR1 WNHNN, CDR2 SYGVQD (reference sequence). CDR3 length equals 12 residues. V dropped 6 bases and J dropped 3 bases, with 8 bases sitting between them. DNA for the CDR3: TGCGCCAGCAGGGGCGCGGACACTGAAGCTTTCTTT. It translates to CASRGADTEAFF.

The chain has TRBV10-1 and TRBJ1-1; perhaps TRBD1 as D (6 bases). CDR1 and CDR2 from the germline V gene are WNHNN and SYGVQD (reference sequence). The CDR3 covers 13 residues. V was clipped by 8 bases and J by 3 bases, with 13 bases between them. CDR3 loop: CASSRTADTEAFF. The CDR3 bases are TGCGCCAGCTCCCGGACAGCGGACACTGAAGCTTTCTTT.

V usage is TRBV4-3 and J usage is TRBJ1-4; no firm D call. The CDR3 has 15 residues. Germline loops: CDR1 LGHNA, CDR2 YSLEER. Trimming took 2 bases from V and 3 from J, leaving 10 bases between them. CDR3 sequence reads: CASSQNWGSNEKLFF. CDR3 sequence (DNA): TGCGCCAGCAGCCAAAACTGGGGATCTAATGAAAAACTGTTTTTT.

This chain uses TRBV7-2 with TRBJ2-1; 12 positions match TRBD2. CDR3 length equals 17 residues. CDR1 and CDR2 from the germline V gene are SGHTA and FQGNSA. The junction had 9 bases not matched to a gene; V was cut back by 5 bases and J by 4 bases. The CDR3 DNA sequence: TGTGCCAGCAGCCCCTGGACTAGCGGGGAGGGGTACAATGAGCAGTTCTTC. Protein sequence: CASSPWTSGEGYNEQFF.

This clone was recorded once. J is TRBJ2-7 and V is TRBV19, with TRBD2 matching over 14 bases. Looked up from germline, CDR1 is LNHDA and CDR2 is SQIVND (reference sequence). Trimming removed 3 bases from V and 3 bases from J; junction bases left unmatched: 7. CDR3 length equals 17 residues. CDR3: CASSIPGLAGALYEQYF. Written as DNA, the CDR3 is TGTGCCAGTAGTATTCCGGGACTAGCGGGGGCCCTCTACGAGCAGTACTTC.

This clone was picked up many times. The J gene is TRBJ1-2, the V gene TRBV7-8, with D possibly matching TRBD1 (5 bases). The V gene's germline CDR1 is SGHVS and CDR2 FQNEAQ. The CDR3 extends over 15 amino acids. Trimming removed 1 base from V and 4 bases from J, with 13 bases in between. The CDR3 loop reads CASSLVAEGSYGYTF. The CDR3 region has the DNA TGTGCCAGCAGCTTAGTTGCAGAGGGGAGCTATGGCTACACCTTC.

The chain combines TRBV9 with TRBJ2-5; 9 bases line up with TRBD2. The germline V gene encodes CDR1 SGDLS and CDR2 YYNGEE. The length of the CDR3 is 15 residues. V trimming: 2 bases; J trimming: 5 bases; junction bases outside the gene matches: 7. The CDR3 spells CASSVLAGLAETQYF. The CDR3 DNA reads as TGTGCCAGCAGCGTCCTAGCGGGACTTGCTGAGACCCAGTACTTC.

This sequence joins TRBV19 and TRBJ2-1, with 12 bases that match TRBD2. V dropped 10 bases and J dropped 2; count of bases not matched to a gene: 12. CDR1 is LNHDA and CDR2 is SQIVND in the germline V gene (reference sequence). The CDR3 runs 17 residues. CDR3 amino acids: CATSGLAGGIPYNEQFF. CDR3 DNA: TGTGCCACCTCGGGCCTAGCGGGGGGGATCCCCTACAATGAGCAGTTCTTC.

This rearrangement joins TRBV5-5 to TRBJ2-3; TRBD2 matches 9 bases. In germline, CDR1 is SGHKS, CDR2 YYEKEE (reference sequence). V lost 0 bases, J lost 6 bases, and 5 bases stayed unmatched. The CDR3 length is 15 residues. The chain's CDR3 is CASSLVLAGVDTQYF. The DNA of the CDR3 is TGTGCCAGCAGCTTGGTATTAGCGGGGGTTGATACGCAGTATTTT.

The chain carries TRBV7-2 and TRBJ2-5; D gene uncertain. Trimming took off 3 bases at V and 7 bases at J, with 15 bases between the two ends. Germline loops: CDR1 SGHTA, CDR2 FQGNSA. The CDR3 is made up of 14 amino acids. The CDR3 protein is CASSLLESGGTQYF. The CDR3 nucleotides read TGTGCCAGCAGCTTGCTAGAATCGGGTGGGACCCAGTACTTC.

This chain links TRBV30 with TRBJ1-4; D call uncertain. Trimming left V 2 bases short and J 4 bases short, with 8 bases between. This CDR3 has 13 amino acids. Germline V gene sequence: CDR1 GTSNPN, CDR2 SVGIG (reference sequence). The CDR3 loop reads CAWSKDFNEKLFF. CDR3 coding DNA: TGTGCCTGGAGTAAGGATTTTAATGAAAAACTGTTTTTT.

The chain employs TRBV5-6 and TRBJ2-4; D call uncertain. CDR1 is SGHDT and CDR2 is YYEEEE in the germline V gene. This CDR3 contains 11 residues. The ends were cut back, 3 bases at V and 2 bases at J, with 0 bases in the middle. CDR3 region: CASSSKNIQYF. CDR3 DNA: TGTGCCAGCAGCTCCAAAAACATTCAGTACTTC. The variable domain in full, completed from reference TRBV5-6 and TRBJ2-4, reads DAGVTQSPTHLIKTRGQQVTLRCSPKSGHDTVSWYQQALGQGPQFIFQYYEEEERQRGNFPDRFSGHQFPNYSSELNVNALLLGDSALYLCASSSKNIQYFGAGTRLSVL.

The rearrangement uses TRBV18 and TRBJ2-1; no clear D. Per the germline V gene, CDR1 is KGHSH and CDR2 is LQKENI. The germline V and J ends were trimmed by 1 base and 0 bases, with 7 bases remaining between them. The CDR3 runs 15 residues. This chain's CDR3 is CASSPQGSSYNEQFF. In nucleotides, the CDR3 is TGTGCCAGCTCACCACAGGGAAGCTCCTACAATGAGCAGTTCTTC.

The chain combines TRBV7-2 with TRBJ2-5, with TRBD1 matching 8 bases. J gave up 5 bases and V 9 bases, and 14 bases lay outside the gene matches. The CDR3 extends over 15 amino acids. Germline V gene sequence: CDR1 SGHTA, CDR2 FQGNSA. The CDR3 coding sequence is TGTGCCAGTAACGGCCCCGGGACAGGAGCCGAGACCCAGTACTTC. It translates to CASNGPGTGAETQYF.

The J gene is TRBJ1-6, the V gene TRBV27; D possibly corresponds to TRBD1 (6 bases). The germline CDR1 and CDR2 sequences are MNHEY and SMNVEV (reference sequence). This CDR3 has 16 residues. Deletions cut 6 bases from V and 7 bases from J, with 19 bases between. The CDR3 coding sequence is TGTGCCAGCAGCTATGTCCCGGGGCAGGGGAATTCACCCCTCCACTTT. Residues: CASSYVPGQGNSPLHF.

The chain combines TRBV7-2 with TRBJ2-1; TRBD2 agrees at 13 bases. This CDR3 comprises 17 residues. Germline V lookup: CDR1 SGHTA, CDR2 FQGNSA. The ends lost 1 base at V and 7 bases at J; junction bases unmatched: 7. The CDR3 is CASSLVSWGLAGNEQFF. The CDR3 coding sequence is TGTGCCAGCAGCTTAGTATCGTGGGGACTAGCGGGGAATGAGCAGTTCTTC.

The J gene is TRBJ1-3, the V gene TRBV10-3; D possibly corresponds to TRBD1 (6 bases). With 3 bases removed from V and 4 bases from J, the gap between germline ends came to 16 bases. Germline values: CDR1 ENHRY, CDR2 SYGVKD. The CDR3 is made up of 16 amino acids. The CDR3 region is CAISDWQAGEGNTIYF. In nucleotides, the CDR3 is TGTGCCATCAGTGATTGGCAGGCAGGGGAAGGAAACACCATATATTTT.

The chain combines TRBV19 with TRBJ1-3, with D hard to call. Germline assignment: CDR1 LNHDA and CDR2 SQIVND (reference sequence). The CDR3 consists of 15 residues. Trimming took 7 bases from V and 4 from J, leaving 17 bases between them. CDR3 in amino acids: CASTRAGGSGNTIYF. DNA for the CDR3: TGTGCCAGTACTCGAGCGGGCGGCAGCGGAAACACCATATATTTT.

The chain employs TRBV5-6 and TRBJ1-3; no clear D. With 3 bases removed from V and 8 bases from J, the gap between germline ends came to 15 bases. CDR1 SGHDT and CDR2 YYEEEE come from the germline V gene. The CDR3 contains 14 residues. CDR3 sequence reads: CASSSLGQRDTIYF. The CDR3, as DNA: TGTGCCAGCAGCTCCCTGGGCCAGCGGGACACCATATATTTT.

DNA for the CDR3: TGTGCCAGCAGTGAAGAGGGGTTCACCTACGAGCAGTACTTC. Translation gives CASSEEGFTYEQYF. The gene calls are TRBV6-1 and TRBJ2-7, with D tentatively TRBD1 (5 bases). Trimming took 1 base from V and 2 from J, leaving 9 bases between them. In germline, CDR1 is MNHNS, CDR2 SASEGT. The CDR3 extends over 14 amino acids.

The chain employs TRBV30 and TRBJ2-1; the D is unclear. Germline V gene sequence: CDR1 GTSNPN, CDR2 SVGIG (reference sequence). V was pared by 0 bases and J by 7 bases, with 10 bases between. CDR3 length equals 13 residues. The CDR3 nucleotides read TGTGCCTGGAGTGTGACCAAGTTTAATGAGCAGTTCTTC. It translates to CAWSVTKFNEQFF. The variable domain in full, with the rest retrieved from reference TRBV30 and TRBJ2-1, is SQTIHQWPATLVQPVGSPLSLECTVEGTSNPNLYWYRQAAGRGLQLLFYSVGIGQISSEVPQNLSASRPQDRQFILSSKKLLLSDSGFYLCAWSVTKFNEQFFGPGTRLTVL.

The rearrangement links TRBV30 to TRBJ2-1; D ambiguous. V was cut by 1 base and J by 3 bases, with 4 bases left in between. CDR1 and CDR2 from the germline V gene are GTSNPN and SVGIG (reference sequence). This CDR3 is 12 amino acids long. CDR3 sequence reads: CAWSENYNEQFF. The DNA for the CDR3 is TGTGCCTGGAGTGAAAACTACAATGAGCAGTTCTTC.

This clone was detected only once. The rearrangement links TRBV27 to TRBJ2-2; 8 bases map to TRBD2. The CDR3 covers 14 residues. Germline V gene lookup returns CDR1 MNHEY and CDR2 SMNVEV (reference sequence). Trimming took 6 bases from V and 6 from J; bases not matched to a gene: 6. This chain's CDR3 is CASRRSGVAGELFF. The CDR3 DNA sequence: TGTGCCAGCAGGCGTAGCGGGGTGGCCGGGGAGCTGTTTTTT.

This rearrangement joins TRBV5-6 to TRBJ1-3, with D tentatively TRBD1 (5 bases). This CDR3 spans 15 amino acids. From germline, CDR1 is SGHDT and CDR2 YYEEEE. The germline V and J ends were trimmed by 4 bases and 0 bases, with 11 bases remaining between them. The CDR3 DNA sequence: TGTGCCAGCAGCCCGCTGGGGGACTCTGGAAACACCATATATTTT. This gives the protein CASSPLGDSGNTIYF.